The entry that follows covers one TCR beta chain sequence. This specimen comes from a study of T-cell memory formation after mild COVID-19. V gave up 3 bases and J gave up 7 bases, with 12 bases separating them. CDR1 and CDR2 (germline): MRHNA, SNTAGT. The CDR3 is made up of 13 amino acids. TCRdb analysed the 5' RACE reads with MiXCR anew, one entry per CDR3 protein. This repertoire shows a few hundred thousand distinct CDR3 sequences, 15% to 20% found once; its top ten account for 20% to 25%. The sequenced sample was PBMCs or a T cell subset sorted from them (not recorded which). The rearrangement joins TRBV6-4 to TRBJ1-1; TRBD1 is a possible D gene (6 bases). The TCR sequence derives from a man aged 18 to 29 who had mild COVID-19 (a few samples of this study predate the infection). Cell type and time point are not known. The CDR3 loop reads CASSESGGSEAFF. The DNA of the CDR3 is TGTGCCAGCAGTGAGTCCGGGGGCAGTGAAGCTTTCTTT.